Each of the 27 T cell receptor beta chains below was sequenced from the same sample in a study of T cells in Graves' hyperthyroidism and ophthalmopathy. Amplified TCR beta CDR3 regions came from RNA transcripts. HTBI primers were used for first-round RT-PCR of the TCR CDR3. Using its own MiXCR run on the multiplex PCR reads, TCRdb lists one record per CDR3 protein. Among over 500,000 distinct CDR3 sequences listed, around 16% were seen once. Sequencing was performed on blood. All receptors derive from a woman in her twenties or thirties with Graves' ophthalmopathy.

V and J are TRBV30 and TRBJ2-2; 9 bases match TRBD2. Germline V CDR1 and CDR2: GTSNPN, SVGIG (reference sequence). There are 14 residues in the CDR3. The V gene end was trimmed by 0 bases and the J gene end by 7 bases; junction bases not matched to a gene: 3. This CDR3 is CAWSVLAGVGELFF. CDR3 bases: TGTGCCTGGAGTGTCTTAGCGGGAGTCGGGGAGCTGTTTTTT.

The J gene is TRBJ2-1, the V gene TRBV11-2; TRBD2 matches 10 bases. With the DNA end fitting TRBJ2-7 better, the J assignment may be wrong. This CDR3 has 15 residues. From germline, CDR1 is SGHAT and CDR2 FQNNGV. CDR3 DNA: TGTGCCAGCAGCGCTAGCGGGGGCCCTTACAATGAGCAGTACTTC. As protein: CASSASGGPYNEQYF.

The CDR3 nucleotides are TGTGCCTGGAGTGTACTGGGAGTCTTCGCCGGGGAGCTGTTTTTT. It is translated as CAWSVLGVFAGELFF. The genes are TRBV30 and TRBJ2-2; a possible D gene is TRBD2 (5 bases). The germline V gene has CDR1 GTSNPN and CDR2 SVGIG (reference sequence). The CDR3 extends over 15 amino acids. The V end lost 0 bases, the J end lost 6 bases, and 14 bases lay between the germline ends.

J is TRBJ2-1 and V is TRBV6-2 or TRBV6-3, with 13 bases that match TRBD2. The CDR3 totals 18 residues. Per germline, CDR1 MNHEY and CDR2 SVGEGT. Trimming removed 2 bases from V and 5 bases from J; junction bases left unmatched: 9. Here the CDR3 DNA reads TGTGCCAGCAGTTACGGCCGAACCGGGACTAGCGGGAACAATGAGCAGTTCTTC. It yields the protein CASSYGRTGTSGNNEQFF.

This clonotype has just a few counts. CDR3 loop: CASWGPFTDTQYF. The CDR3 nucleotides read TGTGCCAGCTGGGGGCCCTTCACAGATACGCAGTATTTT. This chain connects TRBV6-1 to TRBJ2-3, with a possible D match to TRBD1 (6 bases). The ends were cut back, 8 bases at V and 2 bases at J, with 11 bases in the middle. CDR3 length: 13 residues. Germline V gene data show CDR1 as MNHNS and CDR2 as SASEGT.

This chain's CDR3 is CASRPATRAGYNEQFF. CDR3 nucleotide sequence: TGTGCCAGTAGGCCTGCAACCCGGGCTGGCTACAATGAGCAGTTCTTC. The chain uses TRBV19 and TRBJ2-1; no firm D call. Germline V gives CDR1 LNHDA, CDR2 SQIVND (reference sequence). V was clipped by 6 bases and J by 3 bases, with 18 bases between them. This CDR3 spans 16 amino acids.

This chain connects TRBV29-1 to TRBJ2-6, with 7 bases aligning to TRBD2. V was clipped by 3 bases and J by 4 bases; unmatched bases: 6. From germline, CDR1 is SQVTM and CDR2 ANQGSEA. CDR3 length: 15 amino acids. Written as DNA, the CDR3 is TGCAGCGTTGAGGTTTGGGGAGGGGGGGCCAACGTCCTGACTTTC. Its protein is CSVEVWGGGANVLTF.

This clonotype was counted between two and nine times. The chain's CDR3 is CASTGRGFTDTQYF. CDR3 DNA sequence: TGTGCCAGCACGGGCAGGGGGTTCACAGATACGCAGTATTTT. This chain uses TRBV6-1 with TRBJ2-3, with 7 bases that match TRBD1. This CDR3 region has 14 residues. V lost 7 bases, J lost 2 bases, and 6 bases stayed unmatched. CDR1 is MNHNS and CDR2 is SASEGT in the germline V gene.

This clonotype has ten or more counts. The CDR3 protein is CASSPTGGTETQYF. Written as DNA, the CDR3 is TGTGCCAGCAGCCCTACAGGGGGCACGGAGACCCAGTACTTC. The chain uses TRBV11-2 and TRBJ2-5; TRBD1 matches 9 bases. The CDR3 is 14 amino acids. With V trimmed by 5 bases and J by 5 bases, 6 bases remained unmatched. The germline CDR1 and CDR2 sequences are SGHAT and FQNNGV.

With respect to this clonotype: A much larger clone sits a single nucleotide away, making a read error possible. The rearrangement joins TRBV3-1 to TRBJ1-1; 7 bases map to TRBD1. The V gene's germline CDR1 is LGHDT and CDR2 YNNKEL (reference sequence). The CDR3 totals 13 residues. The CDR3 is CASSHQGVSEALF. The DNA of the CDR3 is TGTGCCAGCAGCCATCAGGGGGTTTCTGAAGCTCTCTTT.

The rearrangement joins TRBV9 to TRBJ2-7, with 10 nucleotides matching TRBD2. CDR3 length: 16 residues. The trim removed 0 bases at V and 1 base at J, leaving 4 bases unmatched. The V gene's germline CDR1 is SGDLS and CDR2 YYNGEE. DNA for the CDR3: TGTGCCAGCAGCGTAGGAAATAGCGGGAGGTCCTACGAGCAGTACTTC. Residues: CASSVGNSGRSYEQYF.

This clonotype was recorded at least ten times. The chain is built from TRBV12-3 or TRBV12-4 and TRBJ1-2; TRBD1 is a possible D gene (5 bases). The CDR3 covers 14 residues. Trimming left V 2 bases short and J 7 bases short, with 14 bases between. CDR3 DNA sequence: TGTGCCAGCAGTTTATCGGGGGGATTGAGTGGCTACACCTTC. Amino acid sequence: CASSLSGGLSGYTF.

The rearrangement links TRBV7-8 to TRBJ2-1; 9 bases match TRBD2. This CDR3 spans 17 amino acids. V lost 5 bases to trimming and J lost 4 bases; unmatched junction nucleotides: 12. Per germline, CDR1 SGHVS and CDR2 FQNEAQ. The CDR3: CASSPTRFSGSYNEQFF. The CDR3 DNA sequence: TGTGCCAGCAGCCCCACCCGCTTTAGCGGGAGTTACAATGAGCAGTTCTTC.

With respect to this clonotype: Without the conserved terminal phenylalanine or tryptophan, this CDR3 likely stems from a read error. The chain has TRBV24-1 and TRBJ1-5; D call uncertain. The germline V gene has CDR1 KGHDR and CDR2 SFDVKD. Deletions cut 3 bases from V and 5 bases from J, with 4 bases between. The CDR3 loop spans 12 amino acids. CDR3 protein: CATSDQDQPQHL. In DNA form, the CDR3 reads TGTGCCACCAGTGATCAAGATCAGCCCCAGCATCTT.

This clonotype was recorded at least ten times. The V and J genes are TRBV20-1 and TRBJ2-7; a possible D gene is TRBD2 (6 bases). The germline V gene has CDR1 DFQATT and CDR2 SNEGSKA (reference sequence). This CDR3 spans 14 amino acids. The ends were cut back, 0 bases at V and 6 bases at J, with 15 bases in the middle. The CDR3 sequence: CSARDAGSLGEQYF. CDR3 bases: TGCAGTGCTAGAGATGCGGGGTCCCTAGGCGAGCAGTACTTC.

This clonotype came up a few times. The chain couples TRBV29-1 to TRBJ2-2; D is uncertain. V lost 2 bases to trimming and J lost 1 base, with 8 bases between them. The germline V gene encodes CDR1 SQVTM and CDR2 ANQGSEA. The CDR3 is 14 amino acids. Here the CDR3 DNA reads TGCAGCGTTGAAAGCCTAATGAACACCGGGGAGCTGTTTTTT. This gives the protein CSVESLMNTGELFF.

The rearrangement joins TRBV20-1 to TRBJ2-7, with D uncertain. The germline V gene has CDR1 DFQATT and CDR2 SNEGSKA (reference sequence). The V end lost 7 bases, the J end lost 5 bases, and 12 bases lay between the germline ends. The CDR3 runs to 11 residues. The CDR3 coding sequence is TGCAGTGTCCCCCATAGTCACGAGCAGTACTTC. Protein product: CSVPHSHEQYF.

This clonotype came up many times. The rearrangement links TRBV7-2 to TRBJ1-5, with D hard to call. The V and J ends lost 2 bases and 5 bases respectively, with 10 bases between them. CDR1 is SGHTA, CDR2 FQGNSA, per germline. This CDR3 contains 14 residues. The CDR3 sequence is CASSLSRDYQPQHF. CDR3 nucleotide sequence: TGTGCCAGCAGCTTAAGCCGGGATTATCAGCCCCAGCATTTT.

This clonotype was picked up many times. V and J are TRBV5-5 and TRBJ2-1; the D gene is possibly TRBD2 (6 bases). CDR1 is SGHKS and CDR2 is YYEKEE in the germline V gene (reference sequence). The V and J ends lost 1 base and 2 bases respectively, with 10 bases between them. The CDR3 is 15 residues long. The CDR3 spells CASSLLGTAYNEQFF. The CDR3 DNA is TGTGCCAGCAGCTTGTTAGGGACTGCCTACAATGAGCAGTTCTTC. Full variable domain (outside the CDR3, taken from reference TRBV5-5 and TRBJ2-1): DAGVTQSPTHLIKTRGQQVTLRCSPISGHKSVSWYQQVLGQGPQFIFQYYEKEERGRGNFPDRFSARQFPNYSSELNVNALLLGDSALYLCASSLLGTAYNEQFFGPGTRLTVL.

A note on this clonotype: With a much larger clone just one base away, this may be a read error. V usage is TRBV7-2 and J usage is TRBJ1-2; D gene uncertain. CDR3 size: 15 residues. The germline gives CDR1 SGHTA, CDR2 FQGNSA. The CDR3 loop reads CAGSLDGLGAYGYTF. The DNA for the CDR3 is TGTGCCGGCAGCTTAGATGGCCTGGGAGCGTATGGCTACACCTTC. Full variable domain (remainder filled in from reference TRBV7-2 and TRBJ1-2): GAGVSQSPSNKVTEKGKDVELRCDPISGHTALYWYRQSLGQGLEFLIYFQGNSAPDKSGLPSDRFSAERTGGSVSTLTIQRTQQEDSAVYLCAGSLDGLGAYGYTFGSGTRLTVV.

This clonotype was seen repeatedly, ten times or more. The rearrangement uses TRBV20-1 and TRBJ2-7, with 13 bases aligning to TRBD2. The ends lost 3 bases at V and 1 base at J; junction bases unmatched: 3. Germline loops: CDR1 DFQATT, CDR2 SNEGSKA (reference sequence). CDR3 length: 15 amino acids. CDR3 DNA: TGCAGTGCTAGCGGACTAGCGGGAGTGTCCTACGAGCAGTACTTC. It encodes CSASGLAGVSYEQYF.

The CDR3 DNA follows: TGTGCCAGCAGTTACAGCGGGAGTAGGCGCTCCTACGAGCAGTACTTC. Residues: CASSYSGSRRSYEQYF. V and J are TRBV6-2 or TRBV6-3 and TRBJ2-7; 8 bases are shared with TRBD2. The CDR3 runs to 16 residues. Germline trimming cut 2 bases from V and 0 bases from J; bases unmatched to any gene: 6. In germline, CDR1 is MNHEY, CDR2 SVGEGT.

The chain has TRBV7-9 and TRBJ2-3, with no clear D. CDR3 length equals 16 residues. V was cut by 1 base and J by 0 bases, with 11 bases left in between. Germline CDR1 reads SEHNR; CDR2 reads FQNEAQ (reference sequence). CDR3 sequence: CASSLGYQYSTDTQYF. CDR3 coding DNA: TGTGCCAGCAGCTTAGGGTACCAGTATAGCACAGATACGCAGTATTTT.

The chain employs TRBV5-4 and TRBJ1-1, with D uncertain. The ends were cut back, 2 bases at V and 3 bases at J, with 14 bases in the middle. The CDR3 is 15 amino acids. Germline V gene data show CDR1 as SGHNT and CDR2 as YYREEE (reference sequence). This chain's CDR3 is CASSFSGREDTEAFF. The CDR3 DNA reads TGTGCCAGCAGCTTTTCTGGGAGGGAGGACACTGAAGCTTTCTTT.

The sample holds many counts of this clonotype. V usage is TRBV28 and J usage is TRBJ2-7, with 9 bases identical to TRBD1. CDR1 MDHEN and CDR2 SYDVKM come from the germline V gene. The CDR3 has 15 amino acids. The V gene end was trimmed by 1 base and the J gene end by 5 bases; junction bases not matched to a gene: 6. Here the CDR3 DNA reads TGTGCCAGCAGTTTATTAGGGACAGGGCCGAACGAGCAGTACTTC. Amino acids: CASSLLGTGPNEQYF.

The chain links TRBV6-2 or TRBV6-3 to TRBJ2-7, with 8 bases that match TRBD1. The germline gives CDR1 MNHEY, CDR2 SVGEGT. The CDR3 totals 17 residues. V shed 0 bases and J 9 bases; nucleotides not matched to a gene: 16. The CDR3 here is CASSYSRGQGPFLGQYF. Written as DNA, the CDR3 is TGTGCCAGCAGTTACTCGAGAGGACAGGGTCCCTTTCTGGGGCAGTACTTC.

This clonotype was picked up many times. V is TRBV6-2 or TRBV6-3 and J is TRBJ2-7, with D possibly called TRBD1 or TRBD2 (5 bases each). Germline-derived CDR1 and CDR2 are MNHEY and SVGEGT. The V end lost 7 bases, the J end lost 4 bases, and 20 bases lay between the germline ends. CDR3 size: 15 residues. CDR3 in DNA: TGTGCCAGCACTAAACCGAGTCCGGGACCATACGAGCAGTACTTC. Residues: CASTKPSPGPYEQYF.